This TCR beta chain was obtained from a study of response to subunit inactivated influenza vaccine. CDR3 size: 17 residues. With 2 bases removed from V and 1 base from J, the gap between germline ends came to 14 bases. Germline V gene lookup returns CDR1 LGHNA and CDR2 YNFKEQ. Study results and caveats: Few additional T cells are recruited per seasonal influenza vaccination, authors suggested.

This clonotype was detected only a few times. Its antigen is not known. Each CDR3 protein gets one entry after TCRdb re-called the RT-PCR reads with MiXCR. The sample shows 560,000 or so distinct CDR3 sequences, 7.6% of them seen only once. The receptor comes from a man aged 50 to 75 who received an inactivated influenza vaccine. Here the sequenced sample was PBMCs from blood, taken roughly 24 months after vaccination. The rearrangement joins TRBV4-2 to TRBJ2-2; TRBD2 is a possible D gene (5 bases). The CDR3 nucleotides read TGTGCCAGCAGCCAAACGGACCGCGGGCAGAACACCGGGGAGCTGTTTTTT. Amino acids: CASSQTDRGQNTGELFF.